Below, 26 T cell receptor beta chains from the same sample are listed, as sequenced in a study of OX40 agonist ivuxolimab in advanced cancers. Libraries were prepared by immunoSEQ multiplex PCR; TCRdb keeps only in-frame clonotypes and omits some of them. The repertoire consists of some 80,000 clones, with 70% to 90% occurring once and the leading ten covering approximately 0.38%. The specimen comprised CD4+ or CD8+ T cells sorted from blood, sampled in a trial of the OX40 agonist ivuxolimab. These receptors all stem from an adult with an advanced solid tumor such as melanoma, head and neck, liver or kidney cancer.

The V and J genes are TRBV19 and TRBJ1-1; D might be TRBD1 (5 bases). CDR1 LNHDA and CDR2 SQIVND come from the germline V gene (reference sequence). This CDR3 contains 14 residues. V was clipped by 3 bases and J by 6 bases, with 14 bases between them. The CDR3 nucleotides read TGTGCCAGTAGTATTAGAGTCAGGGAGTCTGAAGCTTTCTTT. Its translation is CASSIRVRESEAFF.

V usage is TRBV10-3 and J usage is TRBJ2-7, with D perhaps matching TRBD1 (6 bases). The V gene lost 10 bases and the J gene lost 4 bases, with 14 bases spanning the gap. The CDR3 spans 12 residues. Germline CDR1 ENHRY, CDR2 SYGVKD. The CDR3 DNA reads as TGTGCCACGCAGGGGATCGGGTACGAGCAGTACTTC. Its translation: CATQGIGYEQYF.

This chain connects TRBV6-6 to TRBJ2-4; D ambiguous. The CDR3 contains 16 residues. Germline values: CDR1 MNHNY, CDR2 SVGAGI (reference sequence). V was shortened by 4 bases and J by 0 bases, with 13 bases between the two germline ends. The CDR3 reads CASSSVLGPAKNIQYF. CDR3 DNA: TGTGCCAGCAGTTCCGTTCTAGGCCCAGCCAAAAACATTCAGTACTTC.

The CDR3 sequence is CASRTKRQGRQPQHF. The CDR3 DNA follows: TGTGCCAGCAGAACCAAGCGGCAGGGCAGGCAGCCCCAGCATTTT. V usage is TRBV6-4 and J usage is TRBJ1-5; D may be TRBD1 (5 bases). The germline CDR1 and CDR2 sequences are MRHNA and SNTAGT. The CDR3 is 15 residues long. The V gene lost 6 bases and the J gene lost 7 bases, with 19 bases spanning the gap.

This rearrangement joins TRBV11-2 to TRBJ1-5; no clear D. CDR3 length: 13 amino acids. V shed 1 base and J shed 13 bases, with 14 bases lying between them. Germline CDR1 reads SGHAT; CDR2 reads FQNNGV. CDR3 loop: CASSLARGPRQHF. CDR3 coding DNA: TGTGCCAGCAGCTTAGCCCGAGGGCCGCGTCAGCATTTT.

V usage is TRBV10-3 and J usage is TRBJ1-5; maybe TRBD1 (5 bases). V dropped 0 bases and J dropped 3 bases, with 9 bases sitting between them. The germline CDR1 and CDR2 sequences are ENHRY and SYGVKD. The CDR3 totals 15 residues. The CDR3 bases are TGTGCCATCAGTGAGTCGGGGGGGAACAATCAGCCCCAGCATTTT. Protein sequence: CAISESGGNNQPQHF.

The V and J genes are TRBV21-1 and TRBJ1-1; the D call of TRBD1 is as the table states it, not checked on the DNA. TRBV21-1 is listed as a pseudogene. The CDR3 contains 17 residues. CDR3 DNA: TGTGCCAGCAGTGGATTGGGACAGCCACCAAGTGGCACTGAAGCTTTCTTT. The encoded protein is CASSGLGQPPSGTEAFF.

The rearrangement links TRBV29-1 to TRBJ1-1, with D perhaps TRBD1 (5 bases). The CDR3 sequence is 13 residues long. Germline CDR1 reads SQVTM; CDR2 reads ANQGSEA. V lost 6 bases and J 2 bases, leaving 13 bases between the germline ends. The CDR3 bases are TGCAGCGTAAAGATGACAGTTAACACTGAAGCTTTCTTT. This codes for CSVKMTVNTEAFF.

The genes are TRBV19 and TRBJ2-7; 9 bases align to TRBD1. Trimming took 5 bases from V and 4 from J; bases not matched to a gene: 12. CDR1 is LNHDA, CDR2 SQIVND, per germline (reference sequence). This CDR3 has 16 residues. CDR3 DNA: TGTGCCAGTAGTGTAGGTCCGGGACAGGGTATTTACGAGCAGTACTTC. Translated, it gives CASSVGPGQGIYEQYF.

The V and J genes are TRBV25-1 and TRBJ2-5, with D tentatively TRBD1 (5 bases). CDR1 is MGHDK and CDR2 is SYGVNS in the germline V gene. This CDR3 comprises 14 residues. With 5 bases removed from V and 2 bases from J, the gap between germline ends came to 12 bases. The DNA for the CDR3 is TGTGCCAGCAGTCTGGCAGGGAAACAAGAGACCCAGTACTTC. Amino acid sequence: CASSLAGKQETQYF.

This clone was observed a handful of times. The sample contains more than one DNA sequence encoding this CDR3. J is TRBJ1-5 and V is TRBV19; TRBD1 matches 10 bases. Germline V CDR1 and CDR2: LNHDA, SQIVND (reference sequence). This CDR3 is built from 14 residues. Trimming at V came to 5 bases and at J to 2 bases, leaving 0 bases not matched to a gene. In DNA, the CDR3 is TGTGCCAGTAGTGGACAGGGGGGCAATCAGCCCCAGCATTTT. It encodes CASSGQGGNQPQHF.

This clone was observed a few times. This sequence joins TRBV19 and TRBJ1-5, with TRBD1 identical over 8 bases. The CDR3 sequence is 13 residues long. Germline CDR1 is LNHDA and CDR2 is SQIVND (reference sequence). The ends lost 5 bases at V and 6 bases at J; junction bases unmatched: 3. DNA of the CDR3: TGTGCCAGTAGTCTCAGGGGGCGTCAGCCCCAGCATTTT. Protein product: CASSLRGRQPQHF.

This chain uses TRBV14 with TRBJ2-1, with 9 bases aligning to TRBD2. J was trimmed by 7 bases and V by 4 bases; bases with no gene match: 5. CDR1 is SGHDN, CDR2 FVKESK, per germline. The CDR3 runs 14 residues. The CDR3: CASSRREGLNEQFF. The DNA for the CDR3 is TGTGCCAGCAGCCGGCGGGAGGGCCTGAATGAGCAGTTCTTC.

The V and J genes are TRBV10-1 and TRBJ2-1; TRBD2 aligns across 7 bases. This CDR3 is 14 amino acids long. In germline, CDR1 is WNHNN, CDR2 SYGVQD (reference sequence). Trimming cost V 6 bases and J 0 bases; bases outside gene matches: 2. The CDR3 nucleotides are TGCGCCAGCAGCGGGGGGAGCTCCTACAATGAGCAGTTCTTC. Translated, it gives CASSGGSSYNEQFF.

The chain employs TRBV5-4 and TRBJ2-7, with 9 bases fitting TRBD1. Germline loops: CDR1 SGHNT, CDR2 YYREEE (reference sequence). V lost 0 bases, J lost 2 bases, and 6 bases stayed unmatched. The CDR3 contains 16 residues. CDR3 amino acids: CASSLGSGQGPYEQYF. Here the CDR3 DNA reads TGTGCCAGCAGCTTGGGGTCGGGACAGGGACCCTACGAGCAGTACTTC. Drawing the rest from reference TRBV5-4 and TRBJ2-7, the complete variable domain is ETGVTQSPTHLIKTRGQQVTLRCSSQSGHNTVSWYQQALGQGPQFIFQYYREEENGRGNFPPRFSGLQFPNYSSELNVNALELDDSALYLCASSLGSGQGPYEQYFGPGTRLTVT.

The chain carries TRBV6-9 and TRBJ2-2; D is undetermined. The CDR3 spans 14 residues. The V and J ends lost 2 bases and 7 bases respectively, with 11 bases between them. The germline gives CDR1 MNHGY, CDR2 SVAAGI. The CDR3 nucleotides are TGTGCCAGCAGTTATAGCTCTGTTGGCGGGGAGCTGTTTTTT. It yields the protein CASSYSSVGGELFF.

The CDR3 DNA reads as TGTGCCAGCAGCGCGCCCCCCGTCGTCTACGAGCAGTACTTC. Residues: CASSAPPVVYEQYF. The rearrangement links TRBV5-3 to TRBJ2-7; D ambiguous. TRBV5-3 is flagged as an ORF with uncertain function. CDR3 length: 14 residues. The V gene lost 8 bases and the J gene lost 3 bases, with 18 bases spanning the gap.

This sequence joins TRBV19 and TRBJ2-7; TRBD2 matches at 7 bases. The CDR3 runs to 17 residues. The junction had 10 bases not matched to a gene; V was cut back by 2 bases and J by 0 bases. The germline V gene encodes CDR1 LNHDA and CDR2 SQIVND (reference sequence). The CDR3 loop reads CASSISSPAGSSYEQYF. The CDR3 nucleotides are TGTGCCAGTAGTATATCGAGTCCAGCGGGAAGCTCCTACGAGCAGTACTTC.

This clone was observed a single time. Here the CDR3 reads CASSPRTESNTEAFF. The CDR3 bases are TGTGCCAGCTCACCCAGGACGGAGTCGAACACTGAAGCTTTCTTT. The chain uses TRBV18 and TRBJ1-1; D ambiguous. Germline lookup yields CDR1 KGHSH and CDR2 LQKENI. CDR3 length: 15 residues. Between the trimmed V and J ends, which lost 3 bases and 1 base, there was a span of 12 bases.

The CDR3 reads CASSSLAGGLTDTQYF. CDR3 nucleotides: TGTGCCAGCAGCTCTCTAGCGGGAGGGCTCACAGATACGCAGTATTTT. The chain uses TRBV5-4 and TRBJ2-3, with 12 nucleotides matching TRBD2. Germline CDR1 and CDR2: SGHNT and YYREEE (reference sequence). J was trimmed by 2 bases and V by 3 bases; bases with no gene match: 4. The CDR3 contains 16 residues.

The chain recombines TRBV27 with TRBJ2-5; D is possibly TRBD1 (5 bases). CDR1 is MNHEY and CDR2 is SMNVEV in the germline V gene (reference sequence). Trimming cost V 5 bases and J 5 bases, with 24 bases left between them. The CDR3 length is 17 residues. In DNA, the CDR3 is TGTGCCAGCAGTCCCAGGGTGGGTGAGATCCTATTGGAGACCCAGTACTTC. Translation gives CASSPRVGEILLETQYF.

This chain joins TRBV29-1 and TRBJ2-2; D call uncertain. Germline assignment: CDR1 SQVTM and CDR2 ANQGSEA. The CDR3 is made up of 12 amino acids. Trimming shortened V by 5 bases and J by 4 bases, and 8 bases separated the two germline ends. CDR3 sequence: CSVIRGTGELFF. The CDR3 coding sequence is TGCAGCGTTATTCGCGGCACCGGGGAGCTGTTTTTT.

CDR3 protein: CASSYQGLAGSDTQYF. The CDR3 region has the DNA TGTGCCAGCAGTTACCAGGGACTAGCGGGATCAGATACGCAGTATTTT. The chain employs TRBV6-6 and TRBJ2-3; TRBD2 aligns across 13 bases. The CDR3 totals 16 residues. CDR1 and CDR2 (germline): MNHNY, SVGAGI (reference sequence). With V trimmed by 2 bases and J by 4 bases, 3 bases remained unmatched.

The genes are TRBV27 and TRBJ2-6; the D gene is possibly TRBD2 (5 bases). The ends were cut back, 5 bases at V and 0 bases at J, with 17 bases in the middle. Germline CDR1 and CDR2: MNHEY and SMNVEV (reference sequence). The CDR3 covers 18 residues. CDR3 region: CASSLEAEWSSGANVLTF. CDR3 nucleotide sequence: TGTGCCAGCAGTCTGGAAGCGGAATGGAGCTCTGGGGCCAACGTCCTGACTTTC.

J is TRBJ2-2 and V is TRBV5-1; D may correspond to TRBD1 or TRBD2 (6 bases each). CDR3 length: 15 residues. The germline V gene encodes CDR1 SGHRS and CDR2 YFSETQ. The germline V and J ends were trimmed by 4 bases and 4 bases, with 14 bases remaining between them. As DNA, the CDR3 is TGCGCCAGCAGCCCCGGTCGGGGGCCCACCGGGGAGCTGTTTTTT. This encodes CASSPGRGPTGELFF.

This chain uses TRBV27 with TRBJ2-5; D not certain. This CDR3 spans 15 amino acids. Germline CDR1 is MNHEY and CDR2 is SMNVEV (reference sequence). The ends were cut back, 6 bases at V and 1 base at J, with 15 bases in the middle. In DNA, the CDR3 is TGTGCCAGCAGCAACGGCCAGCTCGTCCAAGAGACCCAGTACTTC. This codes for CASSNGQLVQETQYF.